This TCR beta chain appears in the sequencing data of a study of blood T cell repertoires in COVID-19. In the source study's methods: Counts of nucleated cells, estimated from reference gene primer amplification, were obtained. Method: immunoSEQ multiplex PCR; TCRdb's copy keeps in-frame clones and lacks some. The V and J calls and the clone size are those of that table, but D and trimming were determined from the DNA. Found here are approximately 79,000 clones, less than 90% of them singletons; the top ten hold more than 10%. Followed longitudinally, the Seattle patients had been enrolled during active infection. Germline-derived CDR1 and CDR2 are KGHSH and LQKENI. This CDR3 is built from 15 residues. The V and J ends lost 0 bases and 5 bases, in that order; junction bases with no gene match: 4.

Input material: peripheral blood. The chain recombines TRBV18 with TRBJ2-7; 10 nucleotides line up with TRBD2. This TCR derives from a man aged 45 to 65 with COVID-19, enrolled during active disease. The chain's CDR3 is CASSPPASGSNEQYF. The CDR3, as DNA: TGTGCCAGCTCACCACCCGCTAGCGGGAGTAACGAGCAGTACTTC.